This TCR beta chain stems from a study of blood T cells in healthy people across ages (dated by TCRdb to 2014 to 2015). Background for the entire study: In model experiments, template switching captured roughly one uniquely barcoded TCR beta cDNA molecule for every two T cells. The donors were split into four age groups: young (average roughly 15 years), middle-aged (39), aged (around 67) and long-lived (under 90). Age-related changes in TCR beta repertoire diversity were measured in the study by deep sequencing normalized with unique cDNA molecular identifiers. Donors of different ages were randomly distributed across sequencing lanes to avoid experimental bias. Two additional independent replicas of 1 million unique cDNA reads from the same blood draw were analyzed for two donors (one aged 18 to 30 and one aged 80 or older).

Libraries were constructed by 5' RACE. TCRdb lists the instrument as Illumina HiSeq 2500. A second PCR of roughly 7 to 12 cycles was run with a J-beta primer mix and a sample-barcoded 5' primer. Each TCR beta cDNA molecule received a unique molecular identifier from a template-switch 5' adaptor carrying 12 random nucleotides. Each sample yielded at least 3 million CDR3-containing paired-end reads. First-strand cDNA was synthesized from all RNA with the Mint cDNA synthesis kit, primed by a TRBC-specific oligonucleotide. Following uracil-DNA glycosylase treatment, a first 18-cycle PCR with universal primers M1SS and BC2_uni_R was performed on all cDNA. The authors processed their data as follows. For normalization, 1 million high-quality reads, each with a distinct molecular identifier, were randomly selected from each sample. Reads with shared molecular identifiers were discarded instead of being binned into consensus sequences. MiTCR, run with a Q25 quality threshold and the strictest error-elimination algorithm, handled CDR3 identification, clonotype clustering and error correction. Lower-bound total TCR beta diversity was estimated with a nonparametric unseen species model using Euler transformation. Using fastp trimming at Q25 and MiXCR clonotype assembly, TCRdb reanalyzed the public sequencing data and kept in-frame beta chains. CDR3 protein duplicates are merged, each entry listing the most common genes and DNA. TCRdb's processing, not the authors' own work, is the source of the V and J calls. The sample has more than 500,000 distinct CDR3 sequences on record, 27% of them singletons. The ten biggest clones cover approximately 17% of the sample.

Concerning this clonotype itself: Its specific antigen is unknown. Qualities for individual bases were not recorded, and no much larger clone is one base off.

The donors were 40 or so Caucasian individuals from Russia, aged roughly 6 to 100 years, who were systemically healthy. Approximately 9.3 milliliters of peripheral blood were collected from each donor into EDTA-treated Vacutainer tubes. Ficoll-Paque density-gradient centrifugation was used to isolate PBMCs, with at least 6 million per sample. Trizol reagent was used to extract total RNA from PBMCs, with at least 6 micrograms per sample. For every donor, an aliquot of PBMCs went through flow cytometry to measure the percentages of naive CD45RAhigh/CD27high T cells. Results the study describes overall, beyond this receptor: Compared with the aged group, the long-lived group had more naive CD4+ T cells, fewer expanded clones and increased TCR diversity, a pattern suggesting age selection. There was a strong correlation between observed TCR beta diversity and the percentage of naive T cells measured by flow cytometry. The CMV infection status of donors was not known, potentially confounding age-related changes in expanded clonotypes. Conclusive comparison of naive and antigen-experienced compartments was prevented by the profiling of bulk unsorted PBMCs. Observed TCR beta diversity per million T cells fell roughly linearly with age, and a significant reduction was already apparent by age about 36. Total diversity estimates from one million sequenced T cells were considered lower bounds and underestimates.

Here V drops 0 bases and J drops 7 bases, and the junction holds 7 bases not matched to any gene. From a lookup of the germline V gene, CDR1 and CDR2 are LGHNA and YNFKEQ. The CDR3 starts with the cysteine, ends with the phenylalanine, and has 16 residues. The kept DNA is CDR3 alone, 48 bases in frame from the first base. The sequenced material came from blood. The chain joins TRBV4-2 to TRBJ1-5; 9 nucleotides in the junction match TRBD1. This receptor was identified in a woman in her 70s in good health. The DNA reads as follows: TGTGCCAGCAGCCAAGAAAACAGGGGGCTTGTGCAGCCCCAGCATTTT. Translated, this gives CASSQENRGLVQPQHF.